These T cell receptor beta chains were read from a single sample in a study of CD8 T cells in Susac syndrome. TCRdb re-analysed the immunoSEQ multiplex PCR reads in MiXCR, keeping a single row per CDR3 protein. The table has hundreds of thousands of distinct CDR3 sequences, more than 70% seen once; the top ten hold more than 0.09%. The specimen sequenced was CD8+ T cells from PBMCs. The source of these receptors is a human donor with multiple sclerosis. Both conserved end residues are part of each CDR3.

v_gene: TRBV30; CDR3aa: CAWISLFTDTQYF
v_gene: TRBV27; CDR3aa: CASSSPPGGYNEQFF
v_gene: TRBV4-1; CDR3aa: CASSQKSGGTEAFF
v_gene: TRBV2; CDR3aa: CARRDNTDTQYF
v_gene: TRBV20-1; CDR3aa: CSASFLAGVRSATDTQYF
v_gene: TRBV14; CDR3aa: CASSRIGGPEQYF
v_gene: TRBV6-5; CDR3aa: CASSYVPEDPRGYTF
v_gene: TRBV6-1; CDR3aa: CATRPLPTDEQFF
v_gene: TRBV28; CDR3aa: CASSPTPREAGSYEQYF
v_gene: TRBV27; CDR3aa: CASSLSQSNQPQHF
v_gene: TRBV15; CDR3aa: CATSPGWGNTEAFF
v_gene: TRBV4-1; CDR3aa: CASSQTGTGDYEQYF
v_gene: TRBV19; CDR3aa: CASSAGQPTNYGYTF
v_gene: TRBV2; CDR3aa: CASSPGDGTEAFF
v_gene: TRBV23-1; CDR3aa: CASSLGTGQGVVDQPQHF
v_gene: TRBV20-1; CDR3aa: CSARAGNSYEQYF
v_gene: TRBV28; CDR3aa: CASSLLASGTPYNEQFF